This is a list of T cell receptor beta chains from one sample in a study of long-term antiretroviral therapy in people with HIV. Assay used: immunoSEQ multiplex PCR; TCRdb lists only in-frame clones, some missing. Altogether about 18,000 clones are present, 80% to 90% being singletons, with the ten largest covering about 9.1%. Sequences were derived from unsorted PBMCs, sampled 4.2 years after starting antiretroviral therapy. The receptors derive from a man aged 45-65 years with HIV. CDR3s include the opening cysteine and the closing phenylalanine or tryptophan. D genes are given only for firm matches. A row's size may be missing; if present it is once, few, many or a size class.

cdr3_aa,cdr3_nt,d_call,j_call,clone_size,v_call
CASSPQDGSYEQYF,TGTGCCAGCTCACCACAGGACGGTTCCTACGAGCAGTACTTC,NA,TRBJ2-7,once,TRBV18
CASSYSSNQPQHF,TGTGCCAGCAGTTACTCTAGCAATCAGCCCCAGCATTTT,NA,TRBJ1-5,NA,TRBV6-5
CASSVTGDTQYF,TGTGCCAGCAGCGTCACAGGGGATACGCAGTATTTT,NA,TRBJ2-3,few,TRBV9
CASSKPGLDTQYF,TGTGCCAGCAGTAAACCGGGACTCGATACGCAGTATTTT,NA,TRBJ2-3,once,TRBV6-5
CASARGGQGTDTQYF,TGTGCCAGCGCTCGGGGGGGACAAGGGACAGATACGCAGTATTTT,TRBD2,TRBJ2-3,NA,TRBV6-5
CAIQDSANTEAFF,TGTGCCATACAGGACAGCGCAAACACTGAAGCTTTCTTT,NA,TRBJ1-1,NA,TRBV2
CAISEWEDGPYNEQFF,TGTGCCATCAGTGAGTGGGAGGACGGCCCCTACAATGAGCAGTTCTTC,NA,TRBJ2-1,NA,TRBV10-3
CASSKPGQGNNSPLHF,TGTGCCAGCAGCAAGCCGGGACAGGGTAATAATTCACCCCTCCACTTT,TRBD1,TRBJ1-6,NA,TRBV7-9
CASSPTSGGPYEQYF,TGTGCCAGCAGCCCTACTAGCGGGGGTCCCTACGAGCAGTACTTC,TRBD2,TRBJ2-7,NA,TRBV9
CASSEGRGMNTEAFF,TGCGCCAGCAGTGAAGGGCGGGGAATGAACACTGAAGCTTTCTTT,NA,TRBJ1-1,NA,TRBV4-3
CASSVGLENTGELFF,TGTGCCAGCAGCGTAGGACTAGAGAACACCGGGGAGCTGTTTTTT,NA,TRBJ2-2,once,TRBV9
CASTKGVGNTEAFF,TGTGCCAGCACTAAGGGGGTTGGGAACACTGAAGCTTTCTTT,NA,TRBJ1-1,few,TRBV2
CASSQRQGSFPYGYTF,TGTGCCAGCAGCCAGCGACAGGGCTCCTTCCCCTATGGCTACACCTTC,TRBD1,TRBJ1-2,NA,TRBV7-2
CASSLSQGDSPLHF,TGTGCCAGCAGCTTGAGTCAGGGAGATTCACCCCTCCACTTT,NA,TRBJ1-6,NA,TRBV5-4
CASSGTAYGYTF,TGTGCCAGTAGTGGGACCGCCTATGGCTACACCTTC,NA,TRBJ1-2,NA,TRBV28
CASSSGQKAFF,TGTGCCAGCAGCTCCGGACAGAAAGCTTTCTTT,NA,TRBJ1-1,NA,TRBV5-6
CASTSPGTLRTDTQYF,TGTGCCAGCACTTCTCCCGGGACTCTCCGCACAGATACGCAGTATTTT,NA,TRBJ2-3,NA,TRBV19
CAISESKGNYEQYF,TGTGCCATCAGTGAGTCAAAGGGAAACTACGAGCAGTACTTC,NA,TRBJ2-7,NA,TRBV10-3
CAWRGGRTDTQYF,TGTGCCTGGAGAGGGGGCCGCACAGATACGCAGTATTTT,TRBD1,TRBJ2-3,NA,TRBV30
CASSLPGTGKGLEQFF,TGCGCCAGCAGCCTTCCCGGGACAGGGAAGGGTTTGGAGCAGTTCTTC,TRBD1,TRBJ2-1,NA,TRBV4-1
CASSPQGNTIYF,TGTGCCAGCAGCCCTCAAGGGAACACCATATATTTT,NA,TRBJ1-3,once,TRBV7-9
CASSSSGGGGYYEQYF,TGTGCCAGCTCATCCTCGGGCGGCGGGGGCTACTACGAGCAGTACTTC,NA,TRBJ2-7,NA,TRBV18
CASSYDPGNTIYF,TGTGCCAGCAGTTACGACCCCGGAAACACCATATATTTT,NA,TRBJ1-3,NA,TRBV6-6
CASSSRQGSPNEKLFF,TGTGCCAGCAGCTCCCGACAGGGTTCGCCTAATGAAAAACTGTTTTTT,TRBD1,TRBJ1-4,NA,TRBV7-3
CASMLAQGTDTQYF,TGTGCCAGCATGCTAGCGCAAGGCACAGATACGCAGTATTTT,NA,TRBJ2-3,NA,TRBV2
CASSLGQGFTEAFF,TGTGCCAGCAGCTTAGGACAGGGGTTCACTGAAGCTTTCTTT,TRBD1,TRBJ1-1,NA,TRBV11-2
CASTPGASPNTGELFF,TGTGCCAGCACCCCAGGGGCTAGCCCAAACACCGGGGAGCTGTTTTTT,NA,TRBJ2-2,NA,TRBV9
CAISLLADNNEQFF,TGTGCCATCAGCTTACTAGCGGACAACAATGAGCAGTTCTTC,TRBD2,TRBJ2-1,NA,TRBV10-3
CASSPQGLLTYEQYF,TGTGCCAGCAGCCCACAGGGATTGTTGACCTACGAGCAGTACTTC,NA,TRBJ2-7,NA,TRBV7-9
CASSLVVGGIADTQYF,TGCGCCAGCAGCTTGGTCGTGGGGGGGATCGCAGATACGCAGTATTTT,TRBD2,TRBJ2-3,NA,TRBV5-1
CASSDSPGQVDGYTF,TGTGCCAGCAGCGACTCTCCGGGACAGGTGGATGGCTACACCTTC,TRBD1,TRBJ1-2,few,TRBV6-1
CASSLGQQNIQYF,TGCGCCAGCAGCTTGGGACAGCAAAACATTCAGTACTTC,NA,TRBJ2-4,NA,TRBV5-1
CASTSRVLNYGYTF,TGTGCCAGTACGTCGAGGGTCCTTAACTATGGCTACACCTTC,NA,TRBJ1-2,NA,TRBV19
CASSEGGPTFYGYTF,TGTGCCAGCAGTGAGGGGGGGCCGACTTTCTATGGCTACACCTTC,NA,TRBJ1-2,NA,TRBV25-1
CASSGGTGSNQPQHF,TGTGCCAGCAGCGGGGGGACAGGGAGCAATCAGCCCCAGCATTTT,TRBD1,TRBJ1-5,NA,TRBV9
CASSSGRGAGEQFF,TGTGCCAGCAGCTCAGGCCGGGGGGCGGGGGAGCAGTTCTTC,NA,TRBJ2-1,once,TRBV11-2
CAISEGTEAFF,TGTGCCATCAGTGAAGGCACTGAAGCTTTCTTT,NA,TRBJ1-1,NA,TRBV10-3
CATSLQQGNGYTF,TGTGCCACCAGCCTACAACAGGGCAATGGCTACACCTTC,NA,TRBJ1-2,NA,TRBV15
CATSRDWTDNEKLFF,TGTGCCACCAGCAGAGATTGGACAGATAATGAAAAACTGTTTTTT,NA,TRBJ1-4,once,TRBV15
CAISGDREGGEQYF,TGTGCCATCAGTGGGGACAGGGAGGGCGGCGAGCAGTACTTC,TRBD1,TRBJ2-7,NA,TRBV10-3